The text below deals with one T cell receptor (beta chain). No antigen is known for it. Within one base of it there is no much larger clone, and no base qualities were kept. The source of the sample is a study of blood T cell repertoires in COVID-19 (dated by TCRdb to the early 2020s). Background for the entire study: Collaborator samples came from the United States, Italy and Spain and covered acute and convalescent phases of COVID-19. The prospective study material was composed of cDNA or gDNA derived from T cells, B-cell-depleted T cells, or PBMCs. The dataset comprised deeply sampled blood TCRbeta repertoires from subjects exposed to, actively infected with, or recovered from COVID-19. A freely available public database, intended as a resource for researchers studying the immune response to SARS-CoV-2, is where the repertoires were released. The samples were drawn from two sources: the first 160 participants of the ongoing ImmuneRACE study, and 950 to 1,500 subjects contributed by 6 global collaborators. A de-identified subject ID, COVID-19 status, age in years and sex were almost always included in the sample metadata. Where available, HLA class I and class II types were taken from metadata supplied by the sample provider and were not determined by assay-based typing.

TCRbeta CDR3 regions were amplified from genomic DNA using the immunoSEQ Assay, a bias-controlled multiplex PCR. The original methods were these. Within the assay, amplification of reference gene primers was used to estimate how many nucleated cells each sample contained. To quantify the absolute abundance of each unique TCRbeta CDR3 rearrangement, sequence reads were collapsed and filtered. Productive Simpson clonality was computed per sample as the square root of Simpson's diversity index over productive rearrangements. TCRdb provides this immuneACCESS table in a form limited to in-frame rearrangements. Some clones are lacking; in checked studies, under half of them reflect an unresolved V gene, and why the rest are absent is not known. The V and J calls and clone size come from that table; D and trimming were worked out from the DNA. Across this sample there are more than 85,000 clones, with approximately 90% seen only once. Jointly, the top ten make up around 2% of the sample.

The CDR3 measures 15 amino acids from cysteine to phenylalanine. The entry retains the CDR3 DNA only, 45 bases that are in frame from base 1. Sequences MDHEN (CDR1) and SYDVKM (CDR2) are obtained from the germline V gene. V was cut back by 6 bases and J by 6 bases, leaving a gap of 20 bases between them. Whole blood was collected in K2EDTA tubes by collaborating institutions according to the institutions' own protocols. For TCRbeta analysis, collaborator samples were shipped as frozen whole blood, as isolated PBMCs, or as DNA extracted from either sample type. General conclusions and limits of the study: The amount of clinical and demographic metadata varied by source and participant and was provided uncurated.

Sequencing was done on a sample of peripheral blood. This TCR was sampled from a man over 45 with active COVID-19. The receptor chain draws on TRBV28 and TRBJ2-5, with no confidently assigned D gene. CDR3 sequence: CASSSIIDFKKTQYF. The sequenced DNA is TGTGCCAGCAGCTCCATAATCGACTTTAAGAAGACCCAGTACTTC.